This TCR beta chain came from a study of vaccination effects on CD4 cells after COVID-19. As for the study in general: Before sequencing, viral peptide pools were used by the ViraFEST assay to expand antigen-specific CD4+ T cells.

Regarding this clone: Its antigen is not known.

Germline CDR1 is LNHNV and CDR2 is YYDKDF (reference sequence). The CDR3 is 15 residues long. The ends were cut back, 0 bases at V and 8 bases at J, with 16 bases in the middle. TCRdb keeps only in-frame clones here, not all; method: immunoSEQ multiplex PCR. Of around 46,000 clones detected, approximately 72% appear once; the ten largest clones hold less than 10%. Subsequent to 10 days of culture, CD4+ T cells were isolated. Either the BNT162b2 or mRNA-1273 vaccine was given to participants in two doses. Both day 3 and day 7 saw half the medium replaced with IL-2 medium. Study observations and caveats: Common cold coronavirus cross-reactivity was shown by only 1 of 255 vaccine-induced clones in healthy vaccinees.

Sequences were derived from CD4+ T cells from PBMCs cultured without peptide, sampled after COVID-19 vaccination. This clonotype was obtained from a human donor who received a COVID-19 vaccine. This chain joins TRBV15 and TRBJ1-1; tentatively, D is TRBD1 (6 bases). CDR3 sequence (DNA): TGTGCCACCAGCAGAGATCATATTGGTCAGGGGGAAGCTTTCTTT. This sequence encodes CATSRDHIGQGEAFF.